This TCR beta chain came from a study of T cells after yellow fever vaccination. Study-wide results and caveats: Booster sampling recovered most clones from primary vaccination (approximately 97% CD4, over 75% CD8).

TCRdb called the 5' RACE reads again in MiXCR, with one record for every CDR3 protein. The sample consists of 500,000 to 650,000 distinct CDR3 sequences, approximately 15% of them appearing once. This clonotype has a handful of counts. The antigen remains unidentified. The sample here was PBMCs, taken on the day of the yellow fever booster vaccination. This receptor was taken from a young man who received the YFV17D yellow fever vaccine.

CDR3 in DNA: TGCAGTGCTACTAGCGGGAGTCCCTACGAGCAGTACTTC. Protein: CSATSGSPYEQYF. This chain uses TRBV20-1 with TRBJ2-7, with TRBD2 identical over 10 bases. The germline V gene encodes CDR1 DFQATT and CDR2 SNEGSKA (reference sequence). After removal of 4 bases from V and 2 bases from J, the junction contained 2 bases not matched to a gene. This CDR3 comprises 13 residues.